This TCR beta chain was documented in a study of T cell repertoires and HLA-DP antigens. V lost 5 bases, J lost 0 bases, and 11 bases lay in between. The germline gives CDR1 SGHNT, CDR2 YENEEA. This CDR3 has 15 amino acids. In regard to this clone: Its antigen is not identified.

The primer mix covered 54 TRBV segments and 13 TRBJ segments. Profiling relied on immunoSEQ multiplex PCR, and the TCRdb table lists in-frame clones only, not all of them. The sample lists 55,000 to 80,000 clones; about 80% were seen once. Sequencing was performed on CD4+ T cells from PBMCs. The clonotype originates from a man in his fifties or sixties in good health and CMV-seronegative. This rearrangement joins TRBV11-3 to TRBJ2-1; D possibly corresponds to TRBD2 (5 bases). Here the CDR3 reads CASSRAGVSYNEQFF. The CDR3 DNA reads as TGTGCCAGCAGCCGTGCGGGCGTCTCCTACAATGAGCAGTTCTTC.